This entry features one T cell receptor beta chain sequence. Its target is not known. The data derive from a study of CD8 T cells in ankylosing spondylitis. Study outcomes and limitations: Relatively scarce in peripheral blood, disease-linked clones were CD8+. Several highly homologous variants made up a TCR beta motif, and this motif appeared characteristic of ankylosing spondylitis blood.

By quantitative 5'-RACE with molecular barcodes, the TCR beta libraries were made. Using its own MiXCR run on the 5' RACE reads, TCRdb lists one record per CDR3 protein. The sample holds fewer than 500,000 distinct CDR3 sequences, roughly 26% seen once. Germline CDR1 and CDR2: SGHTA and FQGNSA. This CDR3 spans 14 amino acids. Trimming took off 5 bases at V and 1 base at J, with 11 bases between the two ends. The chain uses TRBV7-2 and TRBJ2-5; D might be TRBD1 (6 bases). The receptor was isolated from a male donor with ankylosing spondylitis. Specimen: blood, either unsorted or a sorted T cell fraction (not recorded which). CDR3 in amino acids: CASSLDRIQETQYF. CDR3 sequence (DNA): TGTGCCAGCAGCCTCGACAGGATCCAAGAGACCCAGTACTTC.